This entry features one TCR beta chain sequence. V lost 1 base and J lost 3, with 9 bases in between. The germline V gene has CDR1 LGHNA and CDR2 YNFKEQ. This CDR3 spans 14 amino acids. Libraries were prepared by immunoSEQ multiplex PCR; TCRdb keeps only in-frame clonotypes and omits some of them. The repertoire holds about 61,000 clones, with 85% as singletons. This sample was included in a study of blood T cell repertoires in COVID-19. V is TRBV4-2 and J is TRBJ1-2; the D is unclear. This sequence originates from a man between 65 and 85 years old with acute or convalescent COVID-19. What was sequenced was peripheral blood. Here the CDR3 reads CASSQVHMDYGYTF. DNA for the CDR3: TGTGCCAGCAGCCAAGTTCACATGGACTATGGCTACACCTTC.